Each of the 32 T cell receptor beta chains below was sequenced from the same sample in a study of tumor T cells in aggressive B-cell lymphoma. Profiled with immunoSEQ multiplex PCR; TCRdb holds only in-frame clones, not every one. This table holds around 11,000 clones, about 88% found once. The sequencing input was tumor tissue. These receptors originate from an adult with diffuse large B cell lymphoma.

DNA of the CDR3: TGTGCCAGCAGCTTACCGGGAGATGAGCAGTTCTTC. Translation: CASSLPGDEQFF. The chain carries TRBV13 and TRBJ2-1; a possible D gene is TRBD2 (6 bases). The CDR3 is 12 amino acids. From germline, CDR1 is PRHDT and CDR2 FYEKMQ (reference sequence). V lost 2 bases and J lost 8, with 7 bases in between.

J is TRBJ1-1 and V is TRBV27; 7 nucleotides match TRBD1. This CDR3 comprises 16 residues. Looked up from germline, CDR1 is MNHEY and CDR2 is SMNVEV (reference sequence). The junction had 10 bases not matched to a gene; V was cut back by 5 bases and J by 1 base. Here the CDR3 DNA reads TGTGCCAGCAGTCCGGGGACAGCTCCCAGGAACACTGAAGCTTTCTTT. Its protein product is CASSPGTAPRNTEAFF.

This chain joins TRBV7-8 and TRBJ2-7, with a tentative D call TRBD2 (6 bases). Trimming took 1 base from V and 3 from J, leaving 10 bases between them. The CDR3 covers 14 residues. CDR1 and CDR2 from the germline V gene are SGHVS and FQNEAQ. Written as DNA, the CDR3 is TGTGCCAGCAGCTTAGTAACCGGGGGCTACGAGCAGTACTTC. This encodes CASSLVTGGYEQYF.

The chain links TRBV12-2 to TRBJ2-1; TRBD1 was called by the table and not checked on the DNA. TRBV12-2 is assigned pseudogene status. The CDR3 is 14 residues long. The CDR3 DNA follows: TGTGCAAGTCGCCCCCGGACAGGGGCGAATGAGCAGTTCTTC. Its translation: CASRPRTGANEQFF.

The chain joins TRBV7-9 to TRBJ2-1; possibly TRBD2 for D (6 bases). This CDR3 spans 15 amino acids. V dropped 7 bases and J dropped 6 bases, with 19 bases sitting between them. Germline CDR1 and CDR2: SEHNR and FQNEAQ (reference sequence). Here the CDR3 DNA reads TGTGCCAGCACGCGGGGACTCCCAGATCTCAATGAGCAGTTCTTC. Protein: CASTRGLPDLNEQFF.

V is TRBV11-2 and J is TRBJ2-1, with unresolved D. Germline V gene lookup returns CDR1 SGHAT and CDR2 FQNNGV. Trimming removed 1 base from V and 4 bases from J, with 11 bases in between. This CDR3 comprises 15 residues. The CDR3 region is CASSLGETPYNEQFF. For the CDR3, the DNA is TGTGCCAGCAGCTTAGGAGAGACACCTTACAATGAGCAGTTCTTC.

This clone appeared a few times. Other DNA sequences in this specimen translate into the identical CDR3. The chain carries TRBV28 and TRBJ1-1, with TRBD1 matching over 8 bases. Trimming removed 5 bases from V and 1 base from J; junction bases left unmatched: 3. CDR3 length equals 14 residues. The germline V gene encodes CDR1 MDHEN and CDR2 SYDVKM. The CDR3 sequence: CASSLGQGNTEAFF. In DNA form, the CDR3 reads TGTGCCAGCAGTCTCGGACAGGGGAACACTGAAGCTTTCTTT.

This clone was picked up one time. The junction and the germline gene differ at one end; a read error may be behind it. The J gene is TRBJ1-5, the V gene TRBV11-2; D ambiguous. Germline-derived CDR1 and CDR2 are SGHAT and FQNNGV. This CDR3 has 13 residues. The CDR3 DNA reads as TGTGCCAGCAGCTTAGCTAGCTATCAGCCCCAGCATTTT. Translation: CASSLASYQPQHF.

The CDR3 here is CASGASSYNEQFF. DNA of the CDR3: TGTGCCAGCGGGGCTAGCTCCTACAATGAGCAGTTCTTC. The genes are TRBV7-9 and TRBJ2-1; D is possibly TRBD1 (5 bases). The germline V gene has CDR1 SEHNR and CDR2 FQNEAQ (reference sequence). The germline V and J ends were trimmed by 8 bases and 0 bases, with 8 bases remaining between them. There are 13 residues in the CDR3.

This clone was counted only a few times. This chain joins TRBV5-5 and TRBJ2-1; D remains unclear. The CDR3 runs to 13 residues. Trimming took off 2 bases at V and 7 bases at J, with 10 bases between the two ends. Germline V gene data show CDR1 as SGHKS and CDR2 as YYEKEE (reference sequence). The CDR3 reads CASSFVVLNEQFF. CDR3 DNA sequence: TGTGCCAGCAGCTTTGTCGTCTTGAATGAGCAGTTCTTC.

The rearrangement links TRBV2 to TRBJ1-2; 7 bases match TRBD1. Trimming removed 6 bases from V and 8 bases from J; junction bases left unmatched: 6. The CDR3 has 12 residues. Germline V gene lookup returns CDR1 SNHLY and CDR2 FYNNEI. CDR3 amino acids: CASRDRVDGYTF. The CDR3 DNA reads TGTGCCAGCAGAGACAGGGTCGACGGCTACACCTTC.

With regard to this clone: Other DNA sequences within the sample encode an identical CDR3. The chain is built from TRBV18 and TRBJ2-1; TRBD1 aligns across 11 bases. The germline V gene has CDR1 KGHSH and CDR2 LQKENI. Trimming took 2 bases from V and 8 from J; bases not matched to a gene: 2. This CDR3 contains 14 residues. DNA of the CDR3: TGTGCCAGCTCACCAGGACAGGGGGCCGATGAGCAGTTCTTC. Protein: CASSPGQGADEQFF.

The gene calls are TRBV19 and TRBJ2-7; the match to TRBD2 covers 14 bases. Trimming took 4 bases from V and 5 from J; bases not matched to a gene: 1. The germline V gene has CDR1 LNHDA and CDR2 SQIVND (reference sequence). The CDR3 is made up of 14 amino acids. The CDR3 DNA is TGTGCCAGTAGTAAGGGACTAGCGGGAGACGAGCAGTACTTC. Translated, it gives CASSKGLAGDEQYF.

A single count supports this clone. V is TRBV4-3 and J is TRBJ2-2; D unresolved. The V end lost 2 bases, the J end lost 7 bases, and 5 bases lay between the germline ends. The CDR3 consists of 12 residues. The germline gives CDR1 LGHNA, CDR2 YSLEER. CDR3 protein: CASSQSGGELFF. CDR3 coding DNA: TGCGCCAGCAGCCAATCGGGCGGGGAGCTGTTTTTT.

V gene TRBV4-3 combines with J gene TRBJ2-2; 9 bases match TRBD1. In germline, CDR1 is LGHNA, CDR2 YSLEER. V was pared by 5 bases and J by 4 bases, with 5 bases of the junction left unmatched. The CDR3 is made up of 15 amino acids. The chain's CDR3 is CASSAGTGRTGELFF. CDR3 DNA sequence: TGCGCCAGCAGCGCCGGGACAGGGCGCACCGGGGAGCTGTTTTTT.

The chain couples TRBV2 to TRBJ2-5; 16 bases are shared with TRBD2. CDR3 length: 17 amino acids. CDR1 is SNHLY and CDR2 is FYNNEI in the germline V gene. V was clipped by 5 bases and J by 5 bases; unmatched bases: 8. The DNA of the CDR3 is TGTGCCAGCAGTTCGGGGACTAGCGGGAGGGCCGTGGAGACCCAGTACTTC. It specifies CASSSGTSGRAVETQYF.

The V call is TRBV7-9, the J call TRBJ2-7; the D gene is possibly TRBD2 (5 bases). V was trimmed by 6 bases and J by 5 bases, leaving 20 bases between them. The CDR3 loop spans 15 amino acids. The germline V gene encodes CDR1 SEHNR and CDR2 FQNEAQ (reference sequence). CDR3 coding DNA: TGTGCCAGCAGGTCCCGTAGAGGGCCGGACCACGAGCAGTACTTC. Translated: CASRSRRGPDHEQYF.

V and J are TRBV7-6 and TRBJ2-7; 8 nucleotides agree with TRBD2. Germline CDR1 SGHVS, CDR2 FNYEAQ. With V trimmed by 4 bases and J by 1 base, 3 bases remained unmatched. This CDR3 is built from 14 residues. The chain's CDR3 is CASSSGLGSYEQYF. For the CDR3, the DNA is TGTGCCAGCAGCTCGGGACTAGGGTCCTACGAGCAGTACTTC.

The CDR3 sequence: CAILEGSYNSPLHF. The DNA for the CDR3 is TGTGCCATCCTTGAGGGTTCCTATAATTCACCCCTCCACTTT. The V and J genes are TRBV21-1 and TRBJ1-6. TRBV21-1 is flagged as a pseudogene. The CDR3 sequence is 14 residues long.

The rearrangement joins TRBV18 to TRBJ2-3, with D possibly being TRBD2 (6 bases). The CDR3 runs 18 residues. Germline lookup yields CDR1 KGHSH and CDR2 LQKENI. With 2 bases removed from V and 5 bases from J, the gap between germline ends came to 23 bases. The CDR3 sequence: CASSPISPVGGPGDTQYF. The CDR3 region has the DNA TGTGCCAGCTCACCAATCTCCCCGGTGGGAGGCCCGGGAGATACGCAGTATTTT.

This chain links TRBV30 with TRBJ1-1; D may be TRBD1 (5 bases). Looked up from germline, CDR1 is GTSNPN and CDR2 is SVGIG (reference sequence). Trimming took 5 bases from V and 1 from J, leaving 11 bases between them. The CDR3 sequence is 13 residues long. CDR3 in DNA: TGTGCCTGGGGTAGGGGATCGAACACTGAAGCTTTCTTT. It codes for CAWGRGSNTEAFF.

The chain is built from TRBV5-5 and TRBJ2-6; 7 bases match TRBD1. The CDR3 loop spans 17 amino acids. Germline V gene lookup returns CDR1 SGHKS and CDR2 YYEKEE (reference sequence). The J segment lost 2 bases and the V segment lost 1 base, leaving 6 bases of the junction unmatched. The CDR3 sequence: CASSLSDRATGANVLTF. The CDR3 DNA sequence: TGTGCCAGCAGCTTGTCAGACAGGGCTACTGGGGCCAACGTCCTGACTTTC.

CDR3 residues: CASKYGDTGELFF. CDR3 bases: TGTGCCAGCAAGTACGGAGACACCGGGGAGCTGTTTTTT. This chain links TRBV2 with TRBJ2-2; D ambiguous. Germline V gene lookup returns CDR1 SNHLY and CDR2 FYNNEI. Trimming took 7 bases from V and 3 from J, leaving 9 bases between them. CDR3 length equals 13 residues.

The chain joins TRBV15 to TRBJ1-4; 7 bases agree with TRBD1. The CDR3 loop spans 14 amino acids. J gave up 0 bases and V 6 bases, and 1 base lay outside the gene matches. Germline V gives CDR1 LNHNV, CDR2 YYDKDF (reference sequence). The CDR3 DNA reads TGTGCCACCAGTACAGGGGCAACTAATGAAAAACTGTTTTTT. Translation: CATSTGATNEKLFF.

The chain employs TRBV9 and TRBJ2-2; D may be TRBD2 (6 bases). V shed 3 bases and J shed 6 bases, with 24 bases lying between them. This CDR3 is 18 amino acids long. CDR1 is SGDLS, CDR2 YYNGEE, per germline. The CDR3 nucleotides read TGTGCCAGCAGCGCAACCGGGACTCCCTCTGGTTTAGCCGGGGAGCTGTTTTTT. This sequence encodes CASSATGTPSGLAGELFF.

The gene calls are TRBV28 and TRBJ1-5; no reliable D call. V was clipped by 10 bases and J by 0 bases, with 16 bases between them. The length of the CDR3 is 15 residues. Germline V gene data show CDR1 as MDHEN and CDR2 as SYDVKM. The CDR3 is CATISSEDSNQPQHF. The CDR3 DNA follows: TGTGCCACCATTTCTTCAGAGGATAGCAATCAGCCCCAGCATTTT.

The V call is TRBV7-2, the J call TRBJ2-5, with 10 bases aligning to TRBD1. Looked up from germline, CDR1 is SGHTA and CDR2 is FQGNSA. The length of the CDR3 is 15 residues. J gave up 4 bases and V 5 bases, and 7 bases lay outside the gene matches. This CDR3 reads CASSPTGGRPETQYF. The CDR3 DNA reads as TGTGCCAGCAGCCCGACAGGGGGCCGCCCAGAGACCCAGTACTTC.

This chain uses TRBV7-9 with TRBJ2-5; 7 positions match TRBD2. The J segment lost 5 bases and the V segment lost 8 bases, leaving 11 bases of the junction unmatched. This CDR3 is built from 14 residues. Germline lookup yields CDR1 SEHNR and CDR2 FQNEAQ (reference sequence). CDR3 protein: CASRGGLTQETQYF. The CDR3, as DNA: TGTGCCAGCCGCGGGGGACTGACCCAGGAGACCCAGTACTTC.

The rearrangement joins TRBV7-8 to TRBJ1-4; tentative D call: TRBD1 (6 bases). This CDR3 region has 13 residues. Germline-derived CDR1 and CDR2 are SGHVS and FQNEAQ. V lost 5 bases to trimming and J lost 9 bases, with 13 bases between them. CDR3 nucleotide sequence: TGTGCCAGCAGCCCACCGGGACATCAAAAACTGTTTTTT. It is translated as CASSPPGHQKLFF.

As to this clone: Mismatch with germline at one junction end may stem from a read error. Additional DNA sequences in this sample encode the identical CDR3. This chain uses TRBV7-2 with TRBJ2-2; 15 nucleotides match TRBD2. This CDR3 is built from 19 residues. Looked up from germline, CDR1 is SGHTA and CDR2 is FQGNSA. The CDR3 spells CASSLRVGLAGGSTGELFF. CDR3 DNA sequence: TGTGCTAGCAGCTTAAGGGTGGGACTAGCGGGAGGTAGCACCGGGGAGCTGTTTTTT.

V is TRBV7-6 and J is TRBJ2-2; unclear D gene. This CDR3 contains 15 residues. Germline V gives CDR1 SGHVS, CDR2 FNYEAQ. V shed 4 bases and J shed 6 bases, with 15 bases lying between them. CDR3 sequence reads: CASSSSSLASGELFF. The CDR3 bases are TGTGCCAGCAGCTCCTCTTCTTTGGCTTCCGGGGAGCTGTTTTTT.

This chain connects TRBV18 to TRBJ1-5; 7 bases are a match to TRBD1. There are 19 residues in the CDR3. V dropped 4 bases and J dropped 0; count of bases not matched to a gene: 15. Germline values: CDR1 KGHSH, CDR2 LQKENI. The CDR3 DNA reads TGTGCCAGCTCACAGGGGGGACAGAAACCTCGGTATAGCAATCAGCCCCAGCATTTT. Amino acid sequence: CASSQGGQKPRYSNQPQHF.